This T cell receptor beta chain was obtained from a study of blood T cell repertoires in COVID-19. The V gene's germline CDR1 is SGHRS and CDR2 YFSETQ. This CDR3 is built from 13 residues. V was clipped by 4 bases and J by 3 bases; unmatched bases: 4. TCRdb keeps only in-frame clones here, not all; method: immunoSEQ multiplex PCR. The table lists fewer than 90,000 clones, just over 85% of them singletons. Input material: peripheral blood. The rearrangement joins TRBV5-1 to TRBJ2-7, with TRBD2 matching over 7 bases. The sequence derives from a man aged 25 to 40 with acute or convalescent COVID-19. CDR3 nucleotide sequence: TGCGCCAGCAGCGGACCGGGAGGCTACGAGCAGTACTTC. This codes for CASSGPGGYEQYF.